This T cell receptor (beta chain) was recorded in a study of T cell repertoires in aging, cancer and after chemotherapy. About the research overall: Donor ages fell into six groups from 30 or younger up to 70 or older.

Trimming cost V 5 bases and J 5 bases; bases outside gene matches: 4. Germline CDR1 is WSHSY and CDR2 is SAAADI. The CDR3 has 15 residues. About this clonotype itself: Its antigen remains unknown.

A mixed TRB-A/B primer pool amplified rearranged TRB by multiplex touch-down PCR. TCRdb re-derived calls from the multiplex PCR reads in MiXCR, one entry per CDR3 protein. Of roughly 9,300 distinct CDR3 sequences detected, around 44% appear once; the ten largest clones hold around 1.7%. TCR beta rearrangements were amplified from peripheral blood genomic DNA. Study outcomes and limitations: Rebound thymic output was suggested by rising median generation probability during chemotherapy in each cancer cohort. Healthy donors lost TCR diversity with age mainly through richness, cancer patients through richness and evenness. Compared with age-matched healthy donors, untreated hematological or solid cancer patients showed higher blood TCR clonality.

The sequence came from a human donor in good health. V is TRBV10-2 and J is TRBJ2-3, with 13 bases identical to TRBD2. The specimen was blood. The CDR3 loop is CASSKTSGGGDTQYF. CDR3 DNA: TGCGCCAGCAGTAAAACTAGCGGGGGGGGAGATACGCAGTATTTT.